This T cell receptor (beta chain) appears in the sequencing data of a study of OX40 agonist ivuxolimab in advanced cancers. This CDR3 has 16 residues. Trimming cost V 6 bases and J 0 bases, with 18 bases left between them. Per the germline V gene, CDR1 is LNHDA and CDR2 is SQIVND (reference sequence). TCRdb's copy holds only in-frame clones and misses some; the assay was immunoSEQ multiplex PCR. The sample holds over 35,000 clones, 82% seen once. The chain links TRBV19 to TRBJ2-7, with D possibly matching TRBD1 (5 bases). The receptor was derived from an adult with an advanced solid tumor such as melanoma, head and neck, liver or kidney cancer. This specimen was CD4+ or CD8+ T cells sorted from blood, taken in a trial of the OX40 agonist ivuxolimab. The CDR3 loop reads CASSPYETVSSYEQYF. The DNA of the CDR3 is TGTGCCAGTAGCCCGTACGAGACAGTGAGCTCCTACGAGCAGTACTTC.